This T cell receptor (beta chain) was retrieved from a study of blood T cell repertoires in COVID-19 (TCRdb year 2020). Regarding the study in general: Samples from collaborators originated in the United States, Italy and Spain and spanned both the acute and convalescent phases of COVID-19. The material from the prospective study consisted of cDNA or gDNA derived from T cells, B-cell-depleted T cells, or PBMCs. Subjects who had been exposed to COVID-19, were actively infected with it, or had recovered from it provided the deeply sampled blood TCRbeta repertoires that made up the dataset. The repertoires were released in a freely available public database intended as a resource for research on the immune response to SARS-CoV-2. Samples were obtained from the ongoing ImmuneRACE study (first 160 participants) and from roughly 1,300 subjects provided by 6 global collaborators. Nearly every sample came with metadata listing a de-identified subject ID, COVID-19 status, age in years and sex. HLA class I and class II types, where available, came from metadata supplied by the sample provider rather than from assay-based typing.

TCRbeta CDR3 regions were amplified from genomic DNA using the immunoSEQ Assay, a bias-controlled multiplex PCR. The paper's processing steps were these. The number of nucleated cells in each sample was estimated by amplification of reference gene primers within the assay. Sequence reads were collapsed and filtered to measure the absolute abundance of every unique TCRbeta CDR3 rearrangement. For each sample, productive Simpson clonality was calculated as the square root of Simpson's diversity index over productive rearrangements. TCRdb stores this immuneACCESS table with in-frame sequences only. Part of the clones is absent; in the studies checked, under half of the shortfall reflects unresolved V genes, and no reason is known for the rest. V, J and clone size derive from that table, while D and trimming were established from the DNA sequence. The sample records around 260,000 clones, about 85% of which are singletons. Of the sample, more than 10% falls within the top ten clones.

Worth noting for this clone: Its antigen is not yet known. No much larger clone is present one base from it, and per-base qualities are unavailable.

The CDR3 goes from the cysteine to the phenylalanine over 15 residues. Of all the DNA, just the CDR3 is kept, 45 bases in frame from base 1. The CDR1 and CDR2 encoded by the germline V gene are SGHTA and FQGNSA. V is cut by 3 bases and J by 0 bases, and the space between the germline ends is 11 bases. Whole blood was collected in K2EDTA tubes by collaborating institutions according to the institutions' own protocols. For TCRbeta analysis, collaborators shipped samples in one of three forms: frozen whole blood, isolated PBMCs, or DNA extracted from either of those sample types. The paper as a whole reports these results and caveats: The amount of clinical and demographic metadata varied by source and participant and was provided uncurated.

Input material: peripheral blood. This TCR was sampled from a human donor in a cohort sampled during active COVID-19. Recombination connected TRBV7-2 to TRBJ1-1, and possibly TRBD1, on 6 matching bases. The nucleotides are TGTGCCAGCAGCTTTCAGGGGATCATGAACACTGAAGCTTTCTTT. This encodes CASSFQGIMNTEAFF.